Listed below are T cell receptor beta chains from one sample, sequenced in a study of cytomegalovirus exposure and HLA in healthy donors. The repertoire was sequenced with immunoSEQ multiplex PCR; TCRdb's copy has only in-frame clones and lacks some. The sample contains 150,000 to 200,000 clones, approximately 86% of which appear only once. Material for sequencing was PBMCs. All receptors derive from a woman between 18 and 30 years old in good health and CMV-seronegative. Each CDR3 is given with its conserved first and last residue. The D gene is left open where the match is weak. Clone size, where shown, is once, few, many, or a class for clones that have expanded.

d_call clone_size j_call v_call cdr3_aa cdr3_nt
TRBD1 NA TRBJ1-4 TRBV25-1 CASSESLGTGNEKLFF TGTGCCAGCAGTGAATCCCTAGGGACAGGGAATGAAAAACTGTTTTTT
NA NA TRBJ2-1 TRBV4-3 CASSQGGGGDGYNEQFF TGCGCCAGCAGCCAAGGAGGGGGAGGGGACGGATACAATGAGCAGTTCTTC
NA NA TRBJ2-1 TRBV19 CASSIPSGSSSYNEQFF TGTGCCAGTAGTATCCCCTCCGGGTCGAGCTCCTACAATGAGCAGTTCTTC
NA NA TRBJ2-1 TRBV14 CASSPRQGLGVYNEQFF TGTGCCAGCAGCCCGCGACAGGGACTAGGGGTTTACAATGAGCAGTTCTTC
TRBD2 NA TRBJ2-7 TRBV11-2 CASSLGGGVTYEQYF TGTGCCAGCAGCTTAGGCGGGGGAGTGACCTACGAGCAGTACTTC
NA once TRBJ1-1 TRBV27 CASSKGASLASSEAFF TGTGCCAGCAGCAAAGGGGCCTCCCTGGCATCCTCTGAAGCTTTCTTT
NA NA TRBJ2-2 TRBV27 CASSFRQGSTGELFF TGTGCCAGCAGTTTCAGGCAGGGAAGCACCGGGGAGCTGTTTTTT
TRBD1 few TRBJ2-5 TRBV18 CASSPDRGQETQYF TGTGCCAGCTCACCGGACAGGGGGCAAGAGACCCAGTACTTC
NA NA TRBJ1-2 TRBV7-8 CASSLAGTSTELYGYTF TGTGCCAGCAGCTTAGCTGGGACTTCTACGGAACTCTATGGCTACACCTTC
TRBD2 NA TRBJ2-5 TRBV29-1 CSGSGSGQETQYF TGCAGCGGAAGCGGGAGCGGGCAAGAGACCCAGTACTTC
TRBD1 NA TRBJ2-3 TRBV18 CASSLSRTGPLTTDTQYF TGTGCCAGCTCACTTTCCCGGACAGGCCCCCTTACCACAGATACGCAGTATTTT
NA NA TRBJ1-5 TRBV15 CATSREGAAGGGNQPQHF TGTGCCACCAGCAGAGAGGGGGCTGCCGGAGGAGGTAATCAGCCCCAGCATTTT
NA NA TRBJ2-7 TRBV7-6 CASSLLGVYEQYF TGTGCCAGCAGCCTCCTGGGAGTCTACGAGCAGTACTTC
NA few TRBJ2-2 TRBV18 CASSPGVGAPTGELFF TGTGCCAGCTCACCAGGGGTTGGGGCTCCCACCGGGGAGCTGTTTTTT
TRBD1 NA TRBJ1-4 TRBV11-2 CASSSGTGPEKLFF TGTGCCAGCAGCTCCGGGACAGGGCCTGAAAAACTGTTTTTT
NA NA TRBJ1-5 TRBV19 CASSPRVLYQGPQHF TGTGCCAGTAGTCCCAGGGTCCTTTATCAAGGGCCCCAGCATTTT
NA once TRBJ1-2 TRBV6-1 CASSETGLKSHGYTF TGTGCCAGCAGTGAAACAGGGCTTAAATCCCATGGCTACACCTTC
NA NA TRBJ1-1 TRBV4-1 CASSQDLSEAFF TGCGCCAGCAGCCAAGATCTCAGTGAAGCTTTCTTT
TRBD1 NA TRBJ2-2 TRBV18 CASSPKDRGSNTGELFF TGTGCCAGCTCCCCTAAGGACAGGGGATCGAACACCGGGGAGCTGTTTTTT
NA NA TRBJ1-2 TRBV6-5 CASFIIDKGLAGYTF TGTGCCAGCTTCATCATTGACAAGGGGTTGGCGGGCTACACCTTC
NA NA TRBJ1-1 TRBV18 CASSPQGRNTEAFF TGTGCCAGCTCACCCCAGGGCAGGAATACTGAAGCTTTCTTT
TRBD1 NA TRBJ2-7 TRBV6-5 CASSSWDRGHEQYF TGTGCCAGCAGTTCGTGGGACAGGGGCCACGAGCAGTACTTC
TRBD2 NA TRBJ2-7 TRBV6-5 CASSPGTRGDEQYF TGTGCCAGCAGCCCGGGGACCCGGGGGGACGAGCAGTACTTC
NA few TRBJ1-2 TRBV2 CASSESGANYGYTF TGTGCCAGCAGTGAGAGCGGAGCTAACTATGGCTACACCTTC
NA NA TRBJ2-7 TRBV7-8 CASSPTANPYEQYF TGTGCCAGCAGCCCGACTGCGAACCCCTACGAGCAGTACTTC
NA once TRBJ1-6 TRBV9 CASSSSLGGFISPLHF TGTGCCAGCAGCTCGAGTCTGGGGGGGTTCATTTCACCCCTCCACTTT
NA NA TRBJ2-1 TRBV11-2 CASSLGRSGGGSINEQFF TGTGCCAGCAGCTTAGGCAGGTCTGGGGGCGGAAGTATAAATGAGCAGTTCTTC
TRBD2 NA TRBJ2-1 TRBV28 CATTTSGSYNEQFF TGTGCCACCACGACTAGCGGTTCCTACAATGAGCAGTTCTTC
TRBD1 NA TRBJ2-3 TRBV10-1 CASSRQGLTDTQYF TGCGCCAGCAGCCGACAGGGTTTAACAGATACGCAGTATTTT
TRBD2 few TRBJ2-7 TRBV2 CAREREGRYEQYF TGTGCCAGGGAGCGGGAGGGCCGGTACGAGCAGTACTTC
NA NA TRBJ2-5 TRBV7-2 CASSLSSGGETQYF TGTGCCAGCAGCTTATCTTCAGGGGGGGAGACCCAGTACTTC